These 4 T cell receptor beta chains share one sample of origin, sequenced in a study of T-cell memory formation after mild COVID-19. TCRdb redid the calling of the 5' RACE reads with MiXCR, one entry per CDR3 protein. Counted here are fewer than 50,000 distinct CDR3 sequences, approximately 6.8% occurring once; the ten biggest clones make up roughly 1.4%. Sequencing input: PBMCs or a T cell subset sorted from them (not recorded which). Receptors originate from a man aged 18-30 years who had mild COVID-19 (a few samples of this study predate the infection). Cell type and time point are not known.

This clonotype was observed at least ten times. The gene calls are TRBV7-2 and TRBJ2-7; D call uncertain. V lost 4 bases and J 3 bases, leaving 7 bases between the germline ends. The CDR3 loop spans 12 amino acids. Per the germline V gene, CDR1 is SGHTA and CDR2 is FQGNSA. CDR3 in amino acids: CASSWRDYEQYF. The CDR3 DNA reads as TGTGCCAGCAGCTGGCGAGACTACGAGCAGTACTTC.

This clonotype showed up many times. This chain links TRBV11-2 with TRBJ2-1; perhaps TRBD1 as D (5 bases). Germline values: CDR1 SGHAT, CDR2 FQNNGV. The CDR3 totals 13 residues. V was pared by 4 bases and J by 9 bases, with 13 bases between. CDR3 loop: CASSSRVSAEQFF. As DNA, the CDR3 is TGTGCCAGCAGCTCCAGGGTGTCGGCTGAGCAGTTCTTC. Together with reference TRBV11-2 and TRBJ2-1, the CDR3 gives the full variable domain: EAGVAQSPRYKIIEKRQSVAFWCNPISGHATLYWYQQILGQGPKLLIQFQNNGVVDDSQLPKDRFSAERLKGVDSTLKIQPAKLEDSAVYLCASSSRVSAEQFFGPGTRLTVL.

V gene TRBV7-2 combines with J gene TRBJ2-5; D possibly corresponds to TRBD2 (6 bases). CDR3 length: 15 residues. Deletions cut 3 bases from V and 6 bases from J, with 17 bases between. Germline V gene sequence: CDR1 SGHTA, CDR2 FQGNSA. The CDR3 loop is CASSFGGAGAKTQYF. The CDR3 nucleotides are TGTGCCAGCAGCTTCGGGGGAGCTGGCGCAAAGACCCAGTACTTC.

This clonotype was seen many times. V and J are TRBV7-9 and TRBJ2-5, with D tentatively TRBD2 (6 bases). Germline-derived CDR1 and CDR2 are SEHNR and FQNEAQ (reference sequence). The CDR3 runs to 15 residues. V lost 2 bases to trimming and J lost 5 bases, with 15 bases between them. The CDR3 spells CASSLRSGLAETQYF. The DNA of the CDR3 is TGTGCCAGCAGCTTACGTTCGGGGCTAGCGGAGACCCAGTACTTC.